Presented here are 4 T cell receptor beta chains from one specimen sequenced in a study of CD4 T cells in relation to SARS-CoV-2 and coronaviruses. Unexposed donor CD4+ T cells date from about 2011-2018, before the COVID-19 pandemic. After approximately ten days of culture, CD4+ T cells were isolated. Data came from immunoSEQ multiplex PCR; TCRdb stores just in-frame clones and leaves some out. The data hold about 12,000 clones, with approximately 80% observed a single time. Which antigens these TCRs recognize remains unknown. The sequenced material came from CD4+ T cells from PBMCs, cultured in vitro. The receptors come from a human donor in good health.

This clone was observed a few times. The DNA of the CDR3 is TGTGCCAGTAGTAGATTAGGCGGGAGAAACAATGAGCAGTTCTTC. Residues: CASSRLGGRNNEQFF. The chain carries TRBV19 and TRBJ2-1; the match to TRBD2 covers 7 bases. Germline trimming cut 4 bases from V and 5 bases from J; bases unmatched to any gene: 8. The germline CDR1 and CDR2 sequences are LNHDA and SQIVND (reference sequence). CDR3 length: 15 amino acids.

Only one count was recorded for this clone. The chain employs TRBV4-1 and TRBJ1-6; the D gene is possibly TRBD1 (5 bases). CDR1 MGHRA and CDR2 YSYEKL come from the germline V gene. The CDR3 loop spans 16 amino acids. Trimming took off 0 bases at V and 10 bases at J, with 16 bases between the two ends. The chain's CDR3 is CASSQDPQGYSSPLHF. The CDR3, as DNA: TGCGCCAGCAGCCAAGATCCCCAGGGATATAGCTCACCCCTCCACTTT.

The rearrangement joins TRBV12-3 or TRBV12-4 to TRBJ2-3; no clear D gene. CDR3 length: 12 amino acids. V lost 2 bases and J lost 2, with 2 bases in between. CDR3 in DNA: TGTGCCAGCAGTTTATCCACAGATACGCAGTATTTT. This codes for CASSLSTDTQYF.

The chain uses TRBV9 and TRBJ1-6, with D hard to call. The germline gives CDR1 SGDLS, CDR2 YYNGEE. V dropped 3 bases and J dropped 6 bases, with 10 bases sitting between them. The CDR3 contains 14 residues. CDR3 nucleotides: TGTGCCAGCAGCGACCATCTGGGTAATTCACCCCTCCACTTT. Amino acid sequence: CASSDHLGNSPLHF. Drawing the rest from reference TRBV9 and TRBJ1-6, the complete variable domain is DSGVTQTPKHLITATGQRVTLRCSPRSGDLSVYWYQQSLDQGLQFLIQYYNGEERAKGNILERFSAQQFPDLHSELNLSSLELGDSALYFCASSDHLGNSPLHFGNGTRLTVT.